The 24 T cell receptor beta chains below all came from one sample that was sequenced in a study of blood T cell repertoires in COVID-19. Profiling relied on immunoSEQ multiplex PCR, and the TCRdb table lists in-frame clones only, not all of them. Here the sample spans over 50,000 clones, over 75% being singletons. Sequencing was performed on peripheral blood. The receptors were sampled from a human donor in a cohort sampled during active COVID-19.

The rearrangement joins TRBV6-5 to TRBJ2-1, with 8 bases lining up with TRBD2. The germline CDR1 and CDR2 sequences are MNHEY and SVGAGI. The CDR3 runs to 15 residues. V lost 6 bases, J lost 5 bases, and 9 bases stayed unmatched. The CDR3 DNA reads as TGTGCCAGCAGAGCTTCGGGACTAGTTAACAATGAGCAGTTCTTC. It codes for CASRASGLVNNEQFF.

This clone came up once. V and J are TRBV19 and TRBJ1-1; a weak D match, TRBD1 (5 bases). Germline V gene sequence: CDR1 LNHDA, CDR2 SQIVND (reference sequence). This CDR3 is 15 amino acids long. The ends were cut back, 6 bases at V and 4 bases at J, with 18 bases in the middle. The CDR3 sequence: CASSPLAGRGTEAFF. DNA for the CDR3: TGTGCCAGTAGCCCCCTGGCAGGGAGGGGCACTGAAGCTTTCTTT.

The chain links TRBV6-5 to TRBJ1-3; no clear D. V was shortened by 6 bases and J by 4 bases, with 7 bases between the two germline ends. There are 12 residues in the CDR3. Looked up from germline, CDR1 is MNHEY and CDR2 is SVGAGI. This CDR3 reads CASSGGGNTIYF. The CDR3 region has the DNA TGTGCCAGCAGCGGAGGGGGAAACACCATATATTTT.

This chain connects TRBV19 to TRBJ2-7; perhaps TRBD2 as D (6 bases). CDR1 is LNHDA, CDR2 SQIVND, per germline (reference sequence). The CDR3 is 14 residues long. V was clipped by 4 bases and J by 4 bases, with 14 bases between them. CDR3 in DNA: TGTGCCAGTAGTACCGGGGGTACTTTGTACGAGCAGTACTTC. Translating it yields CASSTGGTLYEQYF.

This clone was seen just once. The gene calls are TRBV25-1 and TRBJ1-4; D gene uncertain. Germline values: CDR1 MGHDK, CDR2 SYGVNS. The germline V and J ends were trimmed by 6 bases and 3 bases, with 8 bases remaining between them. This CDR3 is 13 amino acids long. The CDR3 region has the DNA TGTGCCAGCAGGGAGGGAGCTAATGAAAAACTGTTTTTT. Its translation is CASREGANEKLFF.

The chain employs TRBV7-9 and TRBJ1-2, with D tentatively TRBD1 (5 bases). CDR1 is SEHNR and CDR2 is FQNEAQ in the germline V gene (reference sequence). With 5 bases removed from V and 5 bases from J, the gap between germline ends came to 15 bases. This CDR3 region has 14 residues. DNA for the CDR3: TGTGCCAGCAGCCTGGGGGGTACGAATTATGGCTACACCTTC. This gives the protein CASSLGGTNYGYTF.

The genes are TRBV12-3 or TRBV12-4 and TRBJ1-2, with TRBD1 matching over 7 bases. The CDR3 is 13 residues long. The trim removed 5 bases at V and 6 bases at J, leaving 6 bases unmatched. DNA for the CDR3: TGTGCCAGCAGTCTGACAGGGTTCGATGGCTACACCTTC. Translation gives CASSLTGFDGYTF.

The chain carries TRBV5-4 and TRBJ2-1, with 12 bases that match TRBD2. Per germline, CDR1 SGHNT and CDR2 YYREEE (reference sequence). Losses at the gene ends were 0 bases for V and 6 bases for J; bases not matched to a gene: 4. This CDR3 spans 16 amino acids. Here the CDR3 DNA reads TGTGCCAGCAGCTTGGCTGCTAGCGGGAGGGCCAATGAGCAGTTCTTC. Translation: CASSLAASGRANEQFF.

The genes are TRBV5-1 and TRBJ2-2; the match to TRBD1 covers 11 bases. The germline V gene has CDR1 SGHRS and CDR2 YFSETQ. This CDR3 comprises 16 residues. V lost 1 base, J lost 9 bases, and 8 bases stayed unmatched. The CDR3 loop is CASSLSGTGGERELFF. The CDR3 DNA sequence: TGCGCCAGCAGCTTGTCTGGGACAGGGGGAGAAAGGGAGCTGTTTTTT. Full variable domain (remainder filled in from reference TRBV5-1 and TRBJ2-2): KAGVTQTPRYLIKTRGQQVTLSCSPISGHRSVSWYQQTPGQGLQFLFEYFSETQRNKGNFPGRFSGRQFSNSRSEMNVSTLELGDSALYLCASSLSGTGGERELFFGEGSRLTVL.

The rearrangement joins TRBV9 to TRBJ2-1, with a possible D match to TRBD2 (7 bases). Germline CDR1 SGDLS, CDR2 YYNGEE. This CDR3 comprises 18 residues. The V and J ends lost 1 base and 6 bases respectively, with 23 bases between them. CDR3 sequence (DNA): TGTGCCAGCAGCGTAAAGACCGGGGGGCAGGGGAACTTCAATGAGCAGTTCTTC. It encodes CASSVKTGGQGNFNEQFF.

The rearrangement uses TRBV11-2 and TRBJ1-2; 7 positions agree with TRBD1. Germline assignment: CDR1 SGHAT and CDR2 FQNNGV. The CDR3 is made up of 18 amino acids. With 4 bases clipped from V and 4 bases from J, the junction kept 18 bases outside the gene matches. The CDR3 region is CASSSPRMTGLMGYGYTF. The CDR3 nucleotides read TGTGCCAGCAGCTCACCAAGAATGACAGGGTTGATGGGCTATGGCTACACCTTC.

V gene TRBV5-6 combines with J gene TRBJ1-1, with 7 nucleotides matching TRBD1. The germline V gene has CDR1 SGHDT and CDR2 YYEEEE. Trimming cost V 2 bases and J 3 bases; bases outside gene matches: 10. There are 16 residues in the CDR3. The CDR3 here is CASSFGGRGQYTEAFF. In nucleotides, the CDR3 is TGTGCCAGCAGCTTCGGTGGAAGGGGGCAATACACTGAAGCTTTCTTT.

The V call is TRBV7-3, the J call TRBJ1-2; D is undetermined. The CDR3 is made up of 13 amino acids. Germline-derived CDR1 and CDR2 are SGHTA and FQGTGA. V was clipped by 2 bases and J by 8 bases, with 12 bases between them. CDR3 nucleotides: TGTGCCAGCAGCTTATTCTTCCGGGAGGGCTACACCTTC. It is translated as CASSLFFREGYTF.

V usage is TRBV21-1 and J usage is TRBJ2-7; the table gives TRBD2 as D, unverified against the DNA. TRBV21-1 is assigned pseudogene status. CDR3 size: 16 residues. CDR3 DNA sequence: TGTGCCAGCAGCACTGTAGCGGGAGAGGGGTCCTACGAGCAGTACTTC. It is translated as CASSTVAGEGSYEQYF.

The DNA for the CDR3 is TGTGCCAGCAGCTTCGGACAGGGGGCGTACAATGAGCAGTTCTTC. It encodes CASSFGQGAYNEQFF. The rearrangement joins TRBV11-3 to TRBJ2-1; 11 bases are a match to TRBD1. This CDR3 spans 15 amino acids. CDR1 is SGHNT and CDR2 is YENEEA in the germline V gene. J was trimmed by 4 bases and V by 3 bases; bases with no gene match: 2. Drawing the rest from reference TRBV11-3 and TRBJ2-1, the complete variable domain is EAGVVQSPRYKIIEKKQPVAFWCNPISGHNTLYWYLQNLGQGPELLIRYENEEAVDDSQLPKDRFSAERLKGVDSTLKIQPAELGDSAVYLCASSFGQGAYNEQFFGPGTRLTVL.

V is TRBV2 and J is TRBJ1-5, with D perhaps matching TRBD1 (6 bases). The V gene's germline CDR1 is SNHLY and CDR2 FYNNEI. Deletions cut 6 bases from V and 7 bases from J, with 16 bases between. This CDR3 comprises 14 residues. The CDR3 reads CASSRQETAQPQHF. The CDR3 region has the DNA TGTGCCAGCAGCCGACAGGAGACCGCCCAGCCCCAGCATTTT.

The rearrangement links TRBV11-2 to TRBJ2-7; TRBD2 is a possible D gene (6 bases). V gave up 5 bases and J gave up 5 bases, with 19 bases separating them. Germline-derived CDR1 and CDR2 are SGHAT and FQNNGV. This CDR3 is 15 amino acids long. CDR3 residues: CASSPPGTSTNEQYF. The CDR3 DNA is TGTGCCAGCAGCCCACCCGGGACTTCCACCAACGAGCAGTACTTC.

The chain is built from TRBV3-1 (or the pseudogene TRBV3-2) and TRBJ2-1, with 7 bases fitting TRBD2. The germline CDR1 and CDR2 sequences are LGHDT and YNNKEL (reference sequence). With V trimmed by 4 bases and J by 7 bases, 7 bases remained unmatched. CDR3 length: 14 amino acids. The CDR3 DNA is TGTGCCAGCAGCCCGCGAAGGACTAGTAATGAGCAGTTCTTC. It specifies CASSPRRTSNEQFF.

The chain employs TRBV28 and TRBJ2-5; TRBD2 agrees at 13 bases. Germline assignment: CDR1 MDHEN and CDR2 SYDVKM. J was trimmed by 4 bases and V by 4 bases; bases with no gene match: 9. CDR3 size: 17 residues. CDR3 loop: CASSSRTSGGRRETQYF. CDR3 DNA sequence: TGTGCCAGCAGTTCTCGGACTAGCGGGGGCCGGCGAGAGACCCAGTACTTC.

This sequence joins TRBV7-2 and TRBJ1-6, with D tentatively TRBD1 (6 bases). Germline values: CDR1 SGHTA, CDR2 FQGNSA. The V end lost 5 bases, the J end lost 0 bases, and 14 bases lay between the germline ends. CDR3 length: 17 amino acids. The CDR3: CASSPTGGLSYNSPLHF. CDR3 nucleotides: TGTGCCAGCAGCCCCACCGGGGGGCTCTCCTATAATTCACCCCTCCACTTT.

This chain uses TRBV19 with TRBJ2-1, with 10 bases aligning to TRBD1. The junction had 10 bases not matched to a gene; V was cut back by 4 bases and J by 7 bases. The CDR3 contains 16 residues. Looked up from germline, CDR1 is LNHDA and CDR2 is SQIVND (reference sequence). The CDR3 bases are TGTGCCAGTAGTAGGACAGGGACAGGGGTGGGGAATGAGCAGTTCTTC. Translating gives CASSRTGTGVGNEQFF.

The chain is built from TRBV5-1 and TRBJ2-1; 12 positions agree with TRBD1. The ends lost 4 bases at V and 7 bases at J; junction bases unmatched: 6. Per the germline V gene, CDR1 is SGHRS and CDR2 is YFSETQ. The CDR3 totals 15 residues. The CDR3 coding sequence is TGCGCCAGCAGCCCGGGACAGGGGGCTGCAAATGAGCAGTTCTTC. Translated, it gives CASSPGQGAANEQFF.

This clone has a single count. The genes are TRBV5-1 and TRBJ1-3; TRBD1 agrees at 8 bases. This CDR3 is 16 amino acids long. Per the germline V gene, CDR1 is SGHRS and CDR2 is YFSETQ. Trimming cost V 6 bases and J 0 bases; bases outside gene matches: 8. DNA of the CDR3: TGCGCCAGCACCGTGACAGGGGCTAACTCTGGAAACACCATATATTTT. This sequence encodes CASTVTGANSGNTIYF.

This chain links TRBV28 with TRBJ2-7, with D perhaps TRBD1 (6 bases). Trimming shortened V by 5 bases and J by 9 bases, and 14 bases separated the two germline ends. CDR1 and CDR2 (germline): MDHEN, SYDVKM. The CDR3 spans 12 residues. This chain's CDR3 is CASSTNQGRQYF. The CDR3 bases are TGTGCCAGCAGTACGAACCAGGGGAGGCAGTACTTC.